A single sample gave rise to the 27 T cell receptor beta chains below, sequenced in a study of OX40 agonist ivuxolimab in advanced cancers. Preparation of the library involved the immunoSEQ multiplex PCR assay. Entries here come from immuneACCESS through TCRdb and include only in-frame sequences with V and J called. Some clones fail to appear in such tables; in the studies checked, an unresolved V gene covers under half of the shortfall, and the cause of the remainder is unknown. The sample table records tens of thousands of clones; 89% of these occur just once. The ten most abundant clones make up approximately 10% of the sample. This material consisted of CD4+ or CD8+ T cells sorted from blood, taken in a trial of the OX40 agonist ivuxolimab. Receptors originate from an adult with an advanced solid tumor such as melanoma, head and neck, liver or kidney cancer.

The J gene is TRBJ1-2, the V gene TRBV5-5; D ambiguous. The CDR3 runs to 14 residues. Per the germline V gene, CDR1 is SGHKS and CDR2 is YYEKEE (reference sequence). Trimming cost V 3 bases and J 4 bases, with 13 bases left between them. CDR3 nucleotide sequence: TGTGCCAGCAGCTCCGGGGATAGGATCTATGGCTACACCTTC. Protein product: CASSSGDRIYGYTF.

This sequence joins TRBV5-1 and TRBJ2-2; 9 nucleotides agree with TRBD1. The V gene's germline CDR1 is SGHRS and CDR2 YFSETQ. The CDR3 runs 14 residues. J lost 5 bases, V lost 2 bases, and 1 base had no gene match. The CDR3 spells CASSLQGATGELFF. CDR3 DNA: TGCGCCAGCAGCTTACAGGGGGCAACCGGGGAGCTGTTTTTT.

This chain links TRBV4-2 with TRBJ1-2; D uncertain. The CDR3 is made up of 14 amino acids. Per the germline V gene, CDR1 is LGHNA and CDR2 is YNFKEQ. V was cut by 1 base and J by 8 bases, with 14 bases left in between. This CDR3 is CASSQGSGEWGYTF. In nucleotides, the CDR3 is TGTGCCAGCAGCCAAGGATCTGGGGAGTGGGGCTACACCTTC.

The count of this clone is one. The gene calls are TRBV5-1 and TRBJ2-7; 8 bases are shared with TRBD1. The CDR3 is made up of 14 amino acids. CDR1 is SGHRS and CDR2 is YFSETQ in the germline V gene. The J segment lost 6 bases and the V segment lost 4 bases, leaving 9 bases of the junction unmatched. The CDR3 spells CASSRRDRGGEQYF. The CDR3 nucleotides read TGCGCCAGCAGCCGCCGCGACAGGGGCGGCGAGCAGTACTTC.

The rearrangement joins TRBV28 to TRBJ2-2; D perhaps matches TRBD2 (6 bases). The CDR3 is 15 residues long. In germline, CDR1 is MDHEN, CDR2 SYDVKM. Trimming cost V 4 bases and J 2 bases, with 11 bases left between them. The CDR3 reads CASSSWDSNTGELFF. DNA of the CDR3: TGTGCCAGCAGTTCTTGGGACTCTAACACCGGGGAGCTGTTTTTT.

The gene calls are TRBV10-3 and TRBJ2-7; 7 nucleotides match TRBD1. V shed 4 bases and J 6 bases; nucleotides not matched to a gene: 9. Germline V lookup: CDR1 ENHRY, CDR2 SYGVKD. The CDR3 covers 14 residues. CDR3 loop: CAISGPTGNSEQYF. CDR3 bases: TGTGCCATCAGTGGTCCGACAGGGAATAGCGAGCAGTACTTC.

For the CDR3, the DNA is TGTGCCAGCAGCTCCTTAGCGGGAGCCTGGGAGACCCAGTACTTC. Its protein product is CASSSLAGAWETQYF. The chain is built from TRBV7-2 and TRBJ2-5; TRBD2 matches 9 bases. J was trimmed by 5 bases and V by 4 bases; bases with no gene match: 8. The CDR3 length is 15 residues. From germline, CDR1 is SGHTA and CDR2 FQGNSA.

The rearrangement joins TRBV5-1 to TRBJ1-1; possible D gene TRBD1, 6 bases. Germline CDR1 SGHRS, CDR2 YFSETQ. The CDR3 contains 14 residues. V was clipped by 4 bases and J by 8 bases, with 18 bases between them. Written as DNA, the CDR3 is TGCGCCAGCAGCCGCGGGACACTCCCCGGGGAAGCTTTCTTT. Encoded protein: CASSRGTLPGEAFF.

The gene calls are TRBV5-1 and TRBJ2-3; no firm D call. Per the germline V gene, CDR1 is SGHRS and CDR2 is YFSETQ. Trimming left V 4 bases short and J 2 bases short, with 14 bases between. There are 15 residues in the CDR3. CDR3 in amino acids: CASSPRSGHTDTQYF. The CDR3 coding sequence is TGCGCCAGCAGCCCCCGATCGGGCCACACAGATACGCAGTATTTT.

A single count supports this clone. J is TRBJ1-1 and V is TRBV6-4; no firm D call. Germline lookup yields CDR1 MRHNA and CDR2 SNTAGT. The CDR3 length is 11 residues. Trimming left V 7 bases short and J 1 base short, with 4 bases between. CDR3 loop: CASTRNTEAFF. CDR3 nucleotide sequence: TGTGCCAGCACTAGGAACACTGAAGCTTTCTTT.

The chain links TRBV5-7 to TRBJ1-4; possible D gene TRBD1, 5 bases. TRBV5-7 is classed as an ORF, of uncertain function. CDR3 length: 19 amino acids. V was clipped by 2 bases and J by 0 bases, with 20 bases between them. This CDR3 reads CASSFQGWEDGATNEKLFF. The CDR3 DNA sequence: TGTGCCAGCAGCTTTCAGGGATGGGAAGATGGAGCAACTAATGAAAAACTGTTTTTT.

The chain links TRBV5-1 to TRBJ1-1; D is undetermined. The length of the CDR3 is 14 residues. The germline V gene has CDR1 SGHRS and CDR2 YFSETQ. The ends were cut back, 6 bases at V and 6 bases at J, with 18 bases in the middle. This CDR3 is CASTPWSSGAEAFF. For the CDR3, the DNA is TGCGCCAGCACCCCATGGAGTTCCGGCGCTGAAGCTTTCTTT.

The chain combines TRBV14 with TRBJ2-5, with D hard to call. The CDR3 spans 13 residues. The V end was cut by 3 bases, the J end by 11 bases, with 16 bases between. Germline V CDR1 and CDR2: SGHDN, FVKESK. CDR3 sequence reads: CASSQRIVGEQYF. The CDR3 region has the DNA TGTGCCAGCAGCCAGCGGATTGTTGGTGAGCAGTACTTC.

The V call is TRBV7-9, the J call TRBJ2-3, with 14 bases aligning to TRBD2. Germline loops: CDR1 SEHNR, CDR2 FQNEAQ (reference sequence). V dropped 5 bases and J dropped 5; count of bases not matched to a gene: 6. The CDR3 runs 16 residues. The CDR3 bases are TGTGCCAGCAGCCCGGGACTAGCGGGAGTTAGAGATACGCAGTATTTT. This translates into CASSPGLAGVRDTQYF.

The chain has TRBV2 and TRBJ1-1; 10 positions match TRBD1. Germline CDR1 reads SNHLY; CDR2 reads FYNNEI. V lost 5 bases and J lost 5; bases outside the gene matches: 5. CDR3 length: 14 amino acids. In DNA form, the CDR3 reads TGTGCCAGCAGTCCGGGACAGGGGTGGACTGAAGCTTTCTTT. It codes for CASSPGQGWTEAFF.

The chain uses TRBV7-2 and TRBJ1-5; the D is unclear. CDR3 size: 12 residues. Trimming took off 4 bases at V and 3 bases at J, with 4 bases between the two ends. Germline V gene sequence: CDR1 SGHTA, CDR2 FQGNSA. Here the CDR3 reads CASSSFNQPQHF. As DNA, the CDR3 is TGTGCCAGCAGCTCCTTCAATCAGCCCCAGCATTTT.

The chain couples TRBV5-1 to TRBJ2-7, with D perhaps matching TRBD2 (5 bases). Germline loops: CDR1 SGHRS, CDR2 YFSETQ. V gave up 4 bases and J gave up 4 bases, with 18 bases separating them. The CDR3 spans 15 residues. CDR3 loop: CASSPGSGIGYEQYF. CDR3 DNA sequence: TGCGCCAGCAGCCCCGGGTCGGGGATCGGATACGAGCAGTACTTC.

This chain joins TRBV7-9 and TRBJ1-2, with 8 bases lining up with TRBD1. J lost 0 bases, V lost 1 base, and 10 bases had no gene match. CDR1 is SEHNR and CDR2 is FQNEAQ in the germline V gene (reference sequence). The CDR3 length is 18 residues. The CDR3 loop reads CASSLGTGTGSSNYGYTF. The CDR3 DNA follows: TGTGCCAGCAGCTTAGGCACCGGGACAGGAAGCTCTAACTATGGCTACACCTTC.

This chain joins TRBV14 and TRBJ2-5; TRBD2 is a possible D gene (6 bases). The CDR3 covers 14 residues. V was pared by 2 bases and J by 4 bases, with 11 bases between. Per the germline V gene, CDR1 is SGHDN and CDR2 is FVKESK. The CDR3 nucleotides are TGTGCCAGCAGCCAATGGAGGGATGGAGAGACCCAGTACTTC. Residues: CASSQWRDGETQYF. Full variable domain (remainder filled in from reference TRBV14 and TRBJ2-5): EAGVTQFPSHSVIEKGQTVTLRCDPISGHDNLYWYRRVMGKEIKFLLHFVKESKQDESGMPNNRFLAERTGGTYSTLKVQPAELEDSGVYFCASSQWRDGETQYFGPGTRLLVL.

V and J are TRBV5-1 and TRBJ1-1; no clear D. V lost 1 base to trimming and J lost 1 base, with 8 bases between them. Per the germline V gene, CDR1 is SGHRS and CDR2 is YFSETQ. This CDR3 spans 14 amino acids. CDR3 bases: TGCGCCAGCAGCTTGTTCGGCGGGAACACTGAAGCTTTCTTT. Its translation is CASSLFGGNTEAFF.

The chain couples TRBV6-5 to TRBJ2-5; D uncertain. Germline CDR1 and CDR2: MNHEY and SVGAGI. The CDR3 length is 13 residues. The ends were cut back, 2 bases at V and 1 base at J, with 5 bases in the middle. The chain's CDR3 is CASSYGSQETQYF. DNA for the CDR3: TGTGCCAGCAGTTACGGCTCCCAAGAGACCCAGTACTTC.

This rearrangement joins TRBV28 to TRBJ2-7, with 7 bases fitting TRBD2. The junction had 6 bases not matched to a gene; V was cut back by 5 bases and J by 2 bases. This CDR3 has 14 amino acids. Germline V gene lookup returns CDR1 MDHEN and CDR2 SYDVKM. Here the CDR3 DNA reads TGTGCCAGCAGTCCACGACGGGGGGCCTACGAGCAGTACTTC. Amino acids: CASSPRRGAYEQYF.

The chain links TRBV29-1 to TRBJ2-7; 14 nucleotides match TRBD2. CDR1 SQVTM and CDR2 ANQGSEA come from the germline V gene. This CDR3 is 14 amino acids long. The J segment lost 9 bases and the V segment lost 7 bases, leaving 11 bases of the junction unmatched. DNA of the CDR3: TGCAGCGCCTCCACCGGGACTAGCGGGAGTCGGCAGTACTTC. Protein sequence: CSASTGTSGSRQYF.

The V call is TRBV10-1, the J call TRBJ2-3; 7 bases are shared with TRBD1. Germline values: CDR1 WNHNN, CDR2 SYGVQD (reference sequence). The V segment lost 3 bases and the J segment 0 bases; nucleotides outside the gene matches: 3. This CDR3 region has 15 residues. CDR3 coding DNA: TGCGCCAGCAGTGACTCAGGGGGAAGCACAGATACGCAGTATTTT. Amino acid sequence: CASSDSGGSTDTQYF.

V is TRBV6-5 and J is TRBJ1-1, with D possibly matching TRBD1 (6 bases). Germline V gene data show CDR1 as MNHEY and CDR2 as SVGAGI. The CDR3 is 15 residues long. Trimming took off 5 bases at V and 0 bases at J, with 13 bases between the two ends. The CDR3 DNA is TGTGCCAGCAGTAAACAGGGATTCATGAACACTGAAGCTTTCTTT. Its protein is CASSKQGFMNTEAFF.

In its sample, this clone was seen a few times. The chain has TRBV5-1 and TRBJ2-3; 12 bases are shared with TRBD2. V was pared by 7 bases and J by 6 bases, with 3 bases of the junction left unmatched. CDR1 SGHRS and CDR2 YFSETQ come from the germline V gene. The length of the CDR3 is 13 residues. The DNA of the CDR3 is TGCGCCAGCCAACTAGCGGGGGGTGATACGCAGTATTTT. It yields the protein CASQLAGGDTQYF.

As DNA, the CDR3 is TGCGCCAGCAGCTCTCGCGGGAGTCCCGGGGAGCTGTTTTTT. Protein: CASSSRGSPGELFF. This chain links TRBV5-1 with TRBJ2-2; 7 nucleotides match TRBD2. V was pared by 3 bases and J by 6 bases, with 5 bases of the junction left unmatched. The CDR3 is 14 residues long. The germline CDR1 and CDR2 sequences are SGHRS and YFSETQ.